The 20 T cell receptor beta chains below come from one sample, sequenced in a study of shared clonotypes between healthy human individuals. Data came from immunoSEQ multiplex PCR; TCRdb stores just in-frame clones and leaves some out. Among some 1,600,000 clones, 95% to 99% were seen once, and the ten largest hold roughly 0.4%. Sequenced material: naive CD4+ T cells sorted from blood. Described subset: CD45RA+ positively selected. The receptors were sampled from a man aged 25 to 40 in good health.

A few counts support this clone. The V and J genes are TRBV6-1 and TRBJ2-1; 10 nucleotides line up with TRBD2. V gave up 6 bases and J gave up 0 bases; unmatched junction bases: 2. Germline V gives CDR1 MNHNS, CDR2 SASEGT. The length of the CDR3 is 15 residues. CDR3 residues: CASRASGSSYNEQFF. CDR3 sequence (DNA): TGTGCCAGCAGGGCTAGCGGGAGCTCCTACAATGAGCAGTTCTTC.

The chain links TRBV28 to TRBJ1-5; D call uncertain. Trimming left V 3 bases short and J 7 bases short, with 4 bases between. CDR1 MDHEN and CDR2 SYDVKM come from the germline V gene. CDR3 length equals 11 residues. The CDR3 DNA follows: TGTGCCAGCAGTTTTGAACAGCCCCAGCATTTT. Translation: CASSFEQPQHF. Full variable domain (rest looked up from reference TRBV28 and TRBJ1-5): DVKVTQSSRYLVKRTGEKVFLECVQDMDHENMFWYRQDPGLGLRLIYFSYDVKMKEKGDIPEGYSVSREKKERFSLILESASTNQTSMYLCASSFEQPQHFGDGTRLSIL.

The chain carries TRBV29-1 and TRBJ2-7, with a weak D call TRBD1 (6 bases). Germline loops: CDR1 SQVTM, CDR2 ANQGSEA. The V gene lost 7 bases and the J gene lost 2 bases, with 12 bases spanning the gap. CDR3 size: 12 residues. This CDR3 is CSAGDMTYEQYF. As DNA, the CDR3 is TGCAGCGCCGGGGACATGACCTACGAGCAGTACTTC.

The chain links TRBV5-1 to TRBJ2-7, with a tentative D call TRBD1 (5 bases). The V and J ends lost 6 bases and 2 bases respectively, with 12 bases between them. The CDR3 runs 13 residues. Germline V CDR1 and CDR2: SGHRS, YFSETQ. The CDR3 protein is CASNVGDTYEQYF. CDR3 coding DNA: TGCGCCAGCAACGTAGGGGATACCTACGAGCAGTACTTC.

The chain carries TRBV5-1 and TRBJ2-1; 14 bases match TRBD2. This CDR3 comprises 18 residues. Germline CDR1 is SGHRS and CDR2 is YFSETQ. Trimming took 4 bases from V and 2 from J; bases not matched to a gene: 8. CDR3 residues: CASSPGTSGSVTYNEQFF. CDR3 DNA: TGCGCCAGCAGCCCAGGGACTAGCGGGAGTGTAACCTACAATGAGCAGTTCTTC. The complete variable domain, with remaining parts taken from reference TRBV5-1 and TRBJ2-1, reads KAGVTQTPRYLIKTRGQQVTLSCSPISGHRSVSWYQQTPGQGLQFLFEYFSETQRNKGNFPGRFSGRQFSNSRSEMNVSTLELGDSALYLCASSPGTSGSVTYNEQFFGPGTRLTVL.

A single count supports this clone. The chain uses TRBV5-4 and TRBJ2-1, with TRBD2 identical over 8 bases. Germline assignment: CDR1 SGHNT and CDR2 YYREEE (reference sequence). This CDR3 has 16 amino acids. V lost 3 bases and J lost 0; bases outside the gene matches: 5. CDR3 bases: TGTGCCAGCAGCTCTAGCGGGTCCGTCTCCTACAATGAGCAGTTCTTC. Protein sequence: CASSSSGSVSYNEQFF.

The chain joins TRBV18 to TRBJ2-7; 9 bases align to TRBD1. In germline, CDR1 is KGHSH, CDR2 LQKENI. This CDR3 comprises 17 residues. V lost 1 base and J lost 1; bases outside the gene matches: 8. This chain's CDR3 is CASSPLGTGTGSYEQYF. CDR3 bases: TGTGCCAGCTCACCACTGGGGACCGGGACAGGGTCCTACGAGCAGTACTTC.

This chain links TRBV7-9 with TRBJ1-5; TRBD1 matches at 10 bases. The ends lost 0 bases at V and 5 bases at J; junction bases unmatched: 7. Germline CDR1 reads SEHNR; CDR2 reads FQNEAQ (reference sequence). The CDR3 spans 17 residues. The CDR3 DNA sequence: TGTGCCAGCAGCTTAGCGGGGTGGGACAGGGGCCATCAGCCCCAGCATTTT. Its protein product is CASSLAGWDRGHQPQHF.

In this sample, this clone turned up once. The chain joins TRBV27 to TRBJ2-7; possible D gene TRBD2, 6 bases. Trimming left V 6 bases short and J 4 bases short, with 16 bases between. In germline, CDR1 is MNHEY, CDR2 SMNVEV (reference sequence). The CDR3 is made up of 14 amino acids. The CDR3: CASRRTTSHYEQYF. For the CDR3, the DNA is TGTGCCAGCAGAAGGACTACCTCCCATTACGAGCAGTACTTC.

The chain uses TRBV11-2 and TRBJ2-7; D might be TRBD1 (7 bases). Germline loops: CDR1 SGHAT, CDR2 FQNNGV. Trimming removed 1 base at V and 5 bases at J, with 21 bases between. This CDR3 is 17 amino acids long. The CDR3 spells CASSLGRGAGGVDEQYF. In DNA form, the CDR3 reads TGTGCCAGCAGCTTAGGAAGGGGGGCAGGGGGAGTCGACGAGCAGTACTTC.

The rearrangement uses TRBV7-9 and TRBJ1-2, with 9 nucleotides matching TRBD1. V lost 4 bases to trimming and J lost 8 bases; unmatched junction nucleotides: 11. Germline V gives CDR1 SEHNR, CDR2 FQNEAQ (reference sequence). The CDR3 has 15 residues. This CDR3 reads CASSSTGGALSGYTF. The CDR3 region has the DNA TGTGCCAGCAGCTCAACAGGGGGCGCACTCTCCGGCTACACCTTC.

This clone was detected once. The chain couples TRBV7-8 to TRBJ2-7, with 8 bases lining up with TRBD2. This CDR3 is built from 15 residues. Germline V lookup: CDR1 SGHVS, CDR2 FQNEAQ. Trimming cost V 2 bases and J 4 bases; bases outside gene matches: 7. CDR3 sequence: CASSLIREGLYEQYF. In DNA form, the CDR3 reads TGTGCCAGCAGCTTAATCCGGGAGGGCCTATACGAGCAGTACTTC.

DNA for the CDR3: TGCGCCAGCAGCCCGCGGGCAGGAACGGGAAACACCATATATTTT. Protein sequence: CASSPRAGTGNTIYF. The V call is TRBV5-1, the J call TRBJ1-3; D is unresolved. V was trimmed by 4 bases and J by 4 bases, leaving 15 bases between them. CDR3 length: 15 residues. Looked up from germline, CDR1 is SGHRS and CDR2 is YFSETQ. The full variable domain, with the rest looked up from reference TRBV5-1 and TRBJ1-3, is KAGVTQTPRYLIKTRGQQVTLSCSPISGHRSVSWYQQTPGQGLQFLFEYFSETQRNKGNFPGRFSGRQFSNSRSEMNVSTLELGDSALYLCASSPRAGTGNTIYFGEGSWLTVV.

The chain recombines TRBV5-1 with TRBJ1-1, with 7 bases matching TRBD1. The CDR3 is made up of 16 amino acids. Germline loops: CDR1 SGHRS, CDR2 YFSETQ. The V and J ends lost 3 bases and 0 bases, in that order; junction bases with no gene match: 8. The CDR3 DNA reads as TGCGCCAGCAGCTGGACCCTGACAGGGATGAACACTGAAGCTTTCTTT. Residues: CASSWTLTGMNTEAFF.

This clone was observed a handful of times. Other DNA sequences in this specimen translate into the identical CDR3. The rearrangement joins TRBV5-1 to TRBJ1-4; TRBD1 might be the D (5 bases). Trimming removed 0 bases from V and 2 bases from J, with 5 bases in between. Looked up from germline, CDR1 is SGHRS and CDR2 is YFSETQ. The CDR3 is made up of 14 amino acids. DNA of the CDR3: TGCGCCAGCAGCTTGGGACAGACTAATGAAAAACTGTTTTTT. It encodes CASSLGQTNEKLFF.

V and J are TRBV7-8 and TRBJ2-1; D possibly corresponds to TRBD1 (5 bases). Trimming removed 2 bases from V and 4 bases from J, with 12 bases in between. Germline CDR1 and CDR2: SGHVS and FQNEAQ. The CDR3 consists of 15 residues. Written as DNA, the CDR3 is TGTGCCAGCAGCTTACGAGACAGCCTTTACAATGAGCAGTTCTTC. Protein sequence: CASSLRDSLYNEQFF.

V is TRBV7-9 and J is TRBJ2-3; 13 bases are shared with TRBD2. The germline gives CDR1 SEHNR, CDR2 FQNEAQ (reference sequence). V shed 4 bases, J shed 2 bases, and the junction held 3 bases outside the gene matches. The CDR3 runs 16 residues. CDR3 in DNA: TGTGCCAGCAGCTGGGGACTAGCGGGAACCACAGATACGCAGTATTTT. This codes for CASSWGLAGTTDTQYF.

The chain carries TRBV7-2 and TRBJ2-2; D not resolved. The V end lost 7 bases, the J end lost 4 bases, and 19 bases lay between the germline ends. The CDR3 covers 16 residues. The germline gives CDR1 SGHTA, CDR2 FQGNSA. The CDR3 coding sequence is TGTGCCAGCACCCACGACGGACGTGCGAGCACCGGGGAGCTGTTTTTT. Protein sequence: CASTHDGRASTGELFF.

Worth noting for this clone: One end of the junction varies from germline; a read error may be responsible. This chain joins TRBV7-7 and TRBJ2-1; a possible D gene is TRBD2 (5 bases). This CDR3 is 15 amino acids long. CDR1 SSHAT and CDR2 FNYEAQ come from the germline V gene (reference sequence). CDR3 residues: CASSPREGPYNEQFF. The CDR3 DNA reads TGTGCTAGCAGCCCCCGCGAGGGCCCCTACAATGAGCAGTTCTTC.

The J gene is TRBJ2-3, the V gene TRBV7-3; D not resolved. Trimming removed 5 bases from V and 0 bases from J, with 15 bases in between. Germline V CDR1 and CDR2: SGHTA, FQGTGA. This CDR3 spans 16 amino acids. In nucleotides, the CDR3 is TGTGCCAGCAGCCCGGACCCTCGGCCTAGCACAGATACGCAGTATTTT. Protein product: CASSPDPRPSTDTQYF.